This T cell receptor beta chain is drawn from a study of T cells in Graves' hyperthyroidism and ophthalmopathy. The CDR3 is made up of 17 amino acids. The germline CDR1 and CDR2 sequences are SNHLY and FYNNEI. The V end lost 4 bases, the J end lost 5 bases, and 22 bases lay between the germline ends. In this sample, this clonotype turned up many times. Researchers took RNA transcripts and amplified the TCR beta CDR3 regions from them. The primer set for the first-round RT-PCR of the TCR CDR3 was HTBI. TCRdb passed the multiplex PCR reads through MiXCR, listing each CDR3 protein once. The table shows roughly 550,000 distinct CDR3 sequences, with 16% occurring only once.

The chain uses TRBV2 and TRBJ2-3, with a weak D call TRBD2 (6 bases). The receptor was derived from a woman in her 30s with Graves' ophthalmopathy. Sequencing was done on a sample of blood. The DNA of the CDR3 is TGTGCCAGCAGTGCTTCCTCGGGACTCCTCGGGGGAGATACGCAGTATTTT. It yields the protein CASSASSGLLGGDTQYF.